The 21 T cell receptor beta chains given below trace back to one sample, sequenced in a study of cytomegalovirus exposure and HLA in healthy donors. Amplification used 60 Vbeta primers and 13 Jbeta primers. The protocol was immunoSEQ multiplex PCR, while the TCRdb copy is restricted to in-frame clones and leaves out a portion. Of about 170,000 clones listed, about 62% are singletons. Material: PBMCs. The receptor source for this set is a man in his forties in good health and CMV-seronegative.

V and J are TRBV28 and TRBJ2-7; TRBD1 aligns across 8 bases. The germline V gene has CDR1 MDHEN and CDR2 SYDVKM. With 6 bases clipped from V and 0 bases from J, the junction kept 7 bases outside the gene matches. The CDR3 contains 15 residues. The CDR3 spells CASSPGQGYSYEQYF. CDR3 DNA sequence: TGTGCCAGCAGCCCCGGACAGGGATACTCCTACGAGCAGTACTTC. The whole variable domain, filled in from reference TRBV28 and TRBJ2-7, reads DVKVTQSSRYLVKRTGEKVFLECVQDMDHENMFWYRQDPGLGLRLIYFSYDVKMKEKGDIPEGYSVSREKKERFSLILESASTNQTSMYLCASSPGQGYSYEQYFGPGTRLTVT.

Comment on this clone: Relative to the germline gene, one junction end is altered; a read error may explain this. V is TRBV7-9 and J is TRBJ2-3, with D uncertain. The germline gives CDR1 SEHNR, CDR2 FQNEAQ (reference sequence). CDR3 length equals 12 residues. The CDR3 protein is CSSSVSTDTQYF. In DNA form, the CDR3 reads TGTTCCAGCAGCGTAAGCACAGATACGCAGTATTTT.

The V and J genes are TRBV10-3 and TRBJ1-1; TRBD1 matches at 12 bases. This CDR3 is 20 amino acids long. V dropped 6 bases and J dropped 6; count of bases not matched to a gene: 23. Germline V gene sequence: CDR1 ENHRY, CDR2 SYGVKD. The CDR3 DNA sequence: TGTGCCATCAGGAGGGATGCCGGGACAGGGGGCCTGAGGTTCAGTGCTGAAGCTTTCTTT. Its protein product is CAIRRDAGTGGLRFSAEAFF.

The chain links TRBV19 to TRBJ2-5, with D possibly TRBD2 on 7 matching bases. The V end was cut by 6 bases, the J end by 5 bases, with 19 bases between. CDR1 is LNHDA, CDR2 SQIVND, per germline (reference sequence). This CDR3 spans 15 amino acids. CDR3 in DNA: TGTGCCAGTAGCCCCATAACGGGGGGCCTCGAGACCCAGTACTTC. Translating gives CASSPITGGLETQYF.

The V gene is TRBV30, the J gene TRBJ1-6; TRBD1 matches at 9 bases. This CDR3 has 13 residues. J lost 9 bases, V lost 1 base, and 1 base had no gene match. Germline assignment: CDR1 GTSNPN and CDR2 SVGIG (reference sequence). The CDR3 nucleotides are TGTGCCTGGAGTGAGGACAGGGGTTCACCCCTCCACTTT. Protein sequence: CAWSEDRGSPLHF.

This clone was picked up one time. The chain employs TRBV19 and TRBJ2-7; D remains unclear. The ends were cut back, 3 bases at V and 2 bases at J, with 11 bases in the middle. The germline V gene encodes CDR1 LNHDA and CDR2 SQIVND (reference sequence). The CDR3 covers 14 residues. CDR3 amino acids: CASSISQETYEQYF. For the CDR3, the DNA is TGTGCCAGTAGTATCTCCCAGGAAACCTACGAGCAGTACTTC. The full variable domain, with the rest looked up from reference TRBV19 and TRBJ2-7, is DGGITQSPKYLFRKEGQNVTLSCEQNLNHDAMYWYRQDPGQGLRLIYYSQIVNDFQKGDIAEGYSVSREKKESFPLTVTSAQKNPTAFYLCASSISQETYEQYFGPGTRLTVT.

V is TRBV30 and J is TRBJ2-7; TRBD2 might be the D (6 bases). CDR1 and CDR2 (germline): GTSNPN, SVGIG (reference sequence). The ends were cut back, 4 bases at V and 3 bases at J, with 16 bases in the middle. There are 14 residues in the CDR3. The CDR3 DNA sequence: TGTGCCTGGAAAGTTTTAGCGGAGCACTACGAGCAGTACTTC. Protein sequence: CAWKVLAEHYEQYF.

The CDR3: CASSDRETYEQYF. CDR3 in DNA: TGTGCCAGCAGCGACAGGGAGACCTACGAGCAGTACTTC. The V gene is TRBV5-4, the J gene TRBJ2-7, with 7 bases aligning to TRBD1. This CDR3 region has 13 residues. The germline V gene encodes CDR1 SGHNT and CDR2 YYREEE (reference sequence). V shed 4 bases, J shed 2 bases, and the junction held 3 bases outside the gene matches.

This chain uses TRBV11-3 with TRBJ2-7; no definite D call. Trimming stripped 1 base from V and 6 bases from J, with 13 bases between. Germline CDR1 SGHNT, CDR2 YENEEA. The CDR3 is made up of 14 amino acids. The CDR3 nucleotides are TGTGCCAGCAGCTTAGGACAAGCTCCTGGCGAGCAGTACTTC. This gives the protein CASSLGQAPGEQYF. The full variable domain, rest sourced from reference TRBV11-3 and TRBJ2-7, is EAGVVQSPRYKIIEKKQPVAFWCNPISGHNTLYWYLQNLGQGPELLIRYENEEAVDDSQLPKDRFSAERLKGVDSTLKIQPAELGDSAVYLCASSLGQAPGEQYFGPGTRLTVT.

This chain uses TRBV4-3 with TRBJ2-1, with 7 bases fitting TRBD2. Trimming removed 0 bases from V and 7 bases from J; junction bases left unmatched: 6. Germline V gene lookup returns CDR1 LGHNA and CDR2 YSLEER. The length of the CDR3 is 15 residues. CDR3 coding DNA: TGCGCCAGCAGCCAAGACGCGGGAGAAGGGAATGAGCAGTTCTTC. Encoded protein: CASSQDAGEGNEQFF.

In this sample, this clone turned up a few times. The CDR3 sequence: CASSSPVGRVPYEQYF. The CDR3 nucleotides are TGTGCCAGCAGCTCCCCTGTCGGCAGGGTACCCTACGAGCAGTACTTC. J is TRBJ2-7 and V is TRBV7-2; the D gene is possibly TRBD1 (5 bases). Between the trimmed V and J ends, which lost 4 bases and 2 bases, there was a span of 18 bases. The CDR3 is made up of 16 amino acids. Germline loops: CDR1 SGHTA, CDR2 FQGNSA.

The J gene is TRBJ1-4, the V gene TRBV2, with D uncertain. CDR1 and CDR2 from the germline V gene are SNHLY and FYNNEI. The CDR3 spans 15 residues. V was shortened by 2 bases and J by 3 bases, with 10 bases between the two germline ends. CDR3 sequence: CASSEQVLANEKLFF. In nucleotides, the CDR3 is TGTGCCAGCAGTGAACAGGTTTTAGCTAATGAAAAACTGTTTTTT.

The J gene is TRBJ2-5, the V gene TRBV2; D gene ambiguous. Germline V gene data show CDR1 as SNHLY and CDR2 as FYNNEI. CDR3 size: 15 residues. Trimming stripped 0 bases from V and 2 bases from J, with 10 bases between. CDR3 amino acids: CASSEAPRSQETQYF. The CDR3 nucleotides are TGTGCCAGCAGTGAAGCGCCCCGGTCACAAGAGACCCAGTACTTC.

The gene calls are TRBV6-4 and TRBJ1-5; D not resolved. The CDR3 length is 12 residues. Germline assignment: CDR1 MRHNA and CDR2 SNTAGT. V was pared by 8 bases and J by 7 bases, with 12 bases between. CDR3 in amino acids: CASVRSRQPQHF. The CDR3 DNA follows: TGTGCCAGCGTCAGGTCAAGGCAGCCCCAGCATTTT.

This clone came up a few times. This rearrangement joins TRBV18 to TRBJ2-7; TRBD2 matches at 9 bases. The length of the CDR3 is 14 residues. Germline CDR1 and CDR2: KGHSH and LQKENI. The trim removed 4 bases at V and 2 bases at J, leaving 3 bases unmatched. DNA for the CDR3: TGTGCCAGCTCACTGACTAGCGGAGCCTACGAGCAGTACTTC. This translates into CASSLTSGAYEQYF.

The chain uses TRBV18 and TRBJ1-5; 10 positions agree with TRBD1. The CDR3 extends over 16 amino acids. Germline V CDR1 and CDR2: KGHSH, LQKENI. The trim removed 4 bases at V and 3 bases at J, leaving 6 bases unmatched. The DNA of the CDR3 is TGTGCCAGCTCACGATCGGGACAGGGGTACAATCAGCCCCAGCATTTT. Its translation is CASSRSGQGYNQPQHF.

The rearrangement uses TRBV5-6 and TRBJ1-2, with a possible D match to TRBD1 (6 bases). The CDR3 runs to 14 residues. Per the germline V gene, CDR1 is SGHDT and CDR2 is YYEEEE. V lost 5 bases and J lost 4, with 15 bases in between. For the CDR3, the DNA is TGTGCCAGCAGACCCGACAGGCCTCTCTATGGCTACACCTTC. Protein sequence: CASRPDRPLYGYTF. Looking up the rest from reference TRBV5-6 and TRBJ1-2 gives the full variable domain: DAGVTQSPTHLIKTRGQQVTLRCSPKSGHDTVSWYQQALGQGPQFIFQYYEEEERQRGNFPDRFSGHQFPNYSSELNVNALLLGDSALYLCASRPDRPLYGYTFGSGTRLTVV.

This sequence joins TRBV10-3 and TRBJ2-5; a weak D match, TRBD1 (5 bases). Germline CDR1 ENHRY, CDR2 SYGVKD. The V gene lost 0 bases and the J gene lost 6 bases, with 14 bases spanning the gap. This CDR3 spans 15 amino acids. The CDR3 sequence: CAISESEGAVKTQYF. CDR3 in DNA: TGTGCCATCAGTGAGTCGGAAGGGGCTGTAAAGACCCAGTACTTC.

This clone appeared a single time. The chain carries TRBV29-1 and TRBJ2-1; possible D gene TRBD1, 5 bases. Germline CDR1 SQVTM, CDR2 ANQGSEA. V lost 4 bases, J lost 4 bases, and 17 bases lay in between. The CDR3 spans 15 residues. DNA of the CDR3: TGCAGCGTTGGGGGCGTACCCCCCAGATACAATGAGCAGTTCTTC. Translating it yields CSVGGVPPRYNEQFF.

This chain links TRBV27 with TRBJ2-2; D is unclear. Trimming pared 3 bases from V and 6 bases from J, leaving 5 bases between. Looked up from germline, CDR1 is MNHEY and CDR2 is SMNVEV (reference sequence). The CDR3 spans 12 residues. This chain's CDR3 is CASSLRAGELFF. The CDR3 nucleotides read TGTGCCAGCAGTTTGAGAGCCGGGGAGCTGTTTTTT.

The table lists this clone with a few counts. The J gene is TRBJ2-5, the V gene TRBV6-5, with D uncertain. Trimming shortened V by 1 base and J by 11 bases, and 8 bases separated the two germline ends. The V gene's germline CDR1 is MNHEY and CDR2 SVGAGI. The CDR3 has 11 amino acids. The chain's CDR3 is CASSYFGSQYF. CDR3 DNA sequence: TGTGCCAGCAGTTACTTTGGCTCGCAGTACTTC.